These T cell receptor beta chains were read from a single sample in a study of blood T cells in healthy people across ages. MiXCR, applied by TCRdb to the 5' RACE reads, yields one record per CDR3 protein. The top ten clones hold 28% of a sample with 800,000 or so distinct CDR3 sequences, around 62% of them seen once. Source material: blood. The receptor source for this set is a man younger than 40 in good health. CDR3s leave out the opening cysteine and the closing phenylalanine or tryptophan.

len: 12; v_gene: TRBV11-1; CDR3aa: ASSEQGNTGELF
len: 11; v_gene: TRBV20-1; CDR3aa: SGRWFSSYEQY
len: 12; v_gene: TRBV5-1; CDR3aa: ASSPRGPGTEAF
len: 12; v_gene: TRBV3-1; CDR3aa: ASSQGQSNQPRH
len: 10; v_gene: TRBV29-1; CDR3aa: SVVQGSTEAF
len: 12; v_gene: TRBV6-6; CDR3aa: ASNEQGPSFGYT
len: 14; v_gene: TRBV7-2; CDR3aa: ASSAALGPFTDTQY
len: 20; v_gene: TRBV7-8; CDR3aa: ASSLPLDGTSGGDTALHGQF
len: 12; v_gene: TRBV29-1; CDR3aa: SVELRGRYYGYT
len: 11; v_gene: TRBV18; CDR3aa: ASSPGMGETQY
len: 12; v_gene: TRBV6-1; CDR3aa: ASSEGNRVYEQY
len: 14; v_gene: TRBV18; CDR3aa: ASSPRTGQSSYEQY
len: 11; v_gene: TRBV25-1; CDR3aa: ASSASNYNEQF
len: 14; v_gene: TRBV4-2; CDR3aa: ASSQDVAGGTDTQY
len: 10; v_gene: TRBV7-9; CDR3aa: ASSLLQGEQY
len: 12; v_gene: TRBV29-1; CDR3aa: SVGEGAGHNEQY
len: 12; v_gene: TRBV20-1; CDR3aa: SASGGTGRETQY
len: 13; v_gene: TRBV12-3/TRBV12-4; CDR3aa: ASSPGTWEGYEQY
len: 12; v_gene: TRBV20-1; CDR3aa: SASSGGIYNEQF
len: 10; v_gene: TRBV29-1; CDR3aa: SVDSGGDEQF
len: 13; v_gene: TRBV4-3; CDR3aa: ASSQVARGPDTQY
len: 10; v_gene: TRBV12-3/TRBV12-4; CDR3aa: ASATGSGELF
len: 12; v_gene: TRBV6-2/TRBV6-3; CDR3aa: ASSMRGESAEAF
len: 15; v_gene: TRBV5-1; CDR3aa: ASSVGPGGGRSYEQY
len: 13; v_gene: TRBV7-2; CDR3aa: ASSFSGTLLYEQY
len: 13; v_gene: TRBV7-2; CDR3aa: ASSWTSGVSNEQF
len: 12; v_gene: TRBV9; CDR3aa: ASSVVPSLVEQF
len: 12; v_gene: TRBV10-3; CDR3aa: AIMRQGDTDTQY
len: 12; v_gene: TRBV5-1; CDR3aa: ASSLVFPTGGAF
len: 14; v_gene: TRBV28; CDR3aa: ASSLGAGPLYNEQF
len: 12; v_gene: TRBV29-1; CDR3aa: SVVGNQYGYEQY
len: 13; v_gene: TRBV10-3; CDR3aa: AISEVAGGPYEQY
len: 15; v_gene: TRBV7-3; CDR3aa: ASSSPSFSGVTDTQY
len: 13; v_gene: TRBV7-2; CDR3aa: ASSLDLQVLWGYT
len: 15; v_gene: TRBV11-2; CDR3aa: ASSYTAGRRVYNEQF
len: 12; v_gene: TRBV4-3; CDR3aa: ASSQGTIAETQY
len: 14; v_gene: TRBV7-2; CDR3aa: ASSLAAQRGQETQY
len: 11; v_gene: TRBV6-5; CDR3aa: ASTPGGGNTIY
len: 10; v_gene: TRBV21-1; CDR3aa: ASKVQGYEQY
len: 10; v_gene: TRBV28; CDR3aa: ATSMTDYEQY
len: 13; v_gene: TRBV9; CDR3aa: ASSVEVRGGTEAF
len: 13; v_gene: TRBV6-5; CDR3aa: ASSYSGPTGDTQY
len: 13; v_gene: TRBV29-1; CDR3aa: SVGTRDASNYGYT
len: 12; v_gene: TRBV12-3/TRBV12-4; CDR3aa: ASSIDRVNQPQH
len: 12; v_gene: TRBV20-1; CDR3aa: SARVDGYNQPQH
len: 14; v_gene: TRBV2; CDR3aa: ASSLEDRGLNYGYT
len: 13; v_gene: TRBV7-2; CDR3aa: ASSLGGGFWETQY